Listed below are T cell receptor beta chains from one sample, sequenced in a study of cytomegalovirus exposure and HLA in healthy donors. Repertoires were generated with immunoSEQ multiplex PCR, while TCRdb's copy carries only in-frame clones and drops some. The sample has around 110,000 clones; about two thirds are singletons. The sequencing sample was made of PBMCs. Receptor source: a boy aged 5 to 17 in good health and CMV-seronegative. CDR3s include the opening cysteine and the closing phenylalanine or tryptophan. Fields, in order: J gene, D gene, V gene, CDR3 length, clone size, CDR3 DNA, CDR3 protein. A D gene is named only where the DNA matches it firmly. The listing skips clone size in some rows; elsewhere it reads once, few, many or a size class.

J gene: TRBJ2-3; D gene: .; V gene: TRBV27; CDR3 length: 17; clone size: .; CDR3 DNA: TGTGCCAGCAGTTTATCCAACCCCTTCGGGGGCACAGATACGCAGTATTTT; CDR3 protein: CASSLSNPFGGTDTQYF
J gene: TRBJ1-1; D gene: .; V gene: TRBV5-6; CDR3 length: 18; clone size: .; CDR3 DNA: TGTGCCAGCAGCTTTTACGTTTTGGGGGGGCGCGGGGACACTGAAGCTTTCTTT; CDR3 protein: CASSFYVLGGRGDTEAFF
J gene: TRBJ2-6; D gene: .; V gene: TRBV7-9; CDR3 length: 15; clone size: once; CDR3 DNA: TGTGCCAGCAGCCAAAGCGTCTCTGGGGCCAACGTCCTGACTTTC; CDR3 protein: CASSQSVSGANVLTF
J gene: TRBJ2-1; D gene: TRBD2; V gene: TRBV6-1; CDR3 length: 16; clone size: .; CDR3 DNA: TGTGCCAGCAGTGAGCTAAGGACTAGCGGATACAATGAGCAGTTCTTC; CDR3 protein: CASSELRTSGYNEQFF
J gene: TRBJ2-7; D gene: TRBD1; V gene: TRBV4-1; CDR3 length: 13; clone size: .; CDR3 DNA: TGCGCCAGCAGCGTCTACAGGGGCTACGAGCAGTACTTC; CDR3 protein: CASSVYRGYEQYF
J gene: TRBJ2-5; D gene: .; V gene: TRBV5-1; CDR3 length: 16; clone size: once; CDR3 DNA: TGCGCCAGCAGCTTGGCCAGGATGGGGGCTCAAGAGACCCAGTACTTC; CDR3 protein: CASSLARMGAQETQYF
J gene: TRBJ1-1; D gene: TRBD1; V gene: TRBV9; CDR3 length: 12; clone size: .; CDR3 DNA: TGTGCCAGCAGCAAAGGGGGCCCTGAAGCTTTCTTT; CDR3 protein: CASSKGGPEAFF
J gene: TRBJ2-3; D gene: .; V gene: TRBV19; CDR3 length: 13; clone size: once; CDR3 DNA: TGTGCCAGTAGTATGACTAGTAGCGATACGCAGTATTTT; CDR3 protein: CASSMTSSDTQYF
J gene: TRBJ2-5; D gene: TRBD1; V gene: TRBV5-5; CDR3 length: 17; clone size: .; CDR3 DNA: TGTGCCAGCAGCTTGGCCCTAGTAGGGGGCTTTAGAGAGACCCAGTACTTC; CDR3 protein: CASSLALVGGFRETQYF
J gene: TRBJ2-3; D gene: TRBD2; V gene: TRBV4-1; CDR3 length: 16; clone size: .; CDR3 DNA: TGCGCCAGCAGCCAAGCCAGCGGGAGGGCCTTAGATACGCAGTATTTT; CDR3 protein: CASSQASGRALDTQYF
J gene: TRBJ1-3; D gene: .; V gene: TRBV19; CDR3 length: 14; clone size: once; CDR3 DNA: TGTGCCAGTGTACGGGACATCTCTGGAAACACCATATATTTT; CDR3 protein: CASVRDISGNTIYF
J gene: TRBJ2-5; D gene: TRBD2; V gene: TRBV15; CDR3 length: 16; clone size: .; CDR3 DNA: TGTGCCACCAGCCGACTAGCGGGAGAGGCTCAAGAGACCCAGTACTTC; CDR3 protein: CATSRLAGEAQETQYF
J gene: TRBJ2-5; D gene: .; V gene: TRBV7-9; CDR3 length: 16; clone size: .; CDR3 DNA: TGTGCCAGCAGCCCCCCAGCCAGCGGAGACCAAGAGACCCAGTACTTC; CDR3 protein: CASSPPASGDQETQYF
J gene: TRBJ2-1; D gene: TRBD1; V gene: TRBV5-4; CDR3 length: 15; clone size: .; CDR3 DNA: TGTGCCAGCAGCTCCCAGGGGGTAGGCTACAATGAGCAGTTCTTC; CDR3 protein: CASSSQGVGYNEQFF
J gene: TRBJ2-5; D gene: .; V gene: TRBV11-3; CDR3 length: 15; clone size: .; CDR3 DNA: TGTGCCAGCAGCCTGGGGGGTCGCCGGGTTGAGACCCAGTACTTC; CDR3 protein: CASSLGGRRVETQYF
J gene: TRBJ1-2; D gene: TRBD1; V gene: TRBV7-2; CDR3 length: 14; clone size: few; CDR3 DNA: TGTGCCAGCAGCTGGACACAGGGGAATGGTGGCTACACCTTC; CDR3 protein: CASSWTQGNGGYTF
J gene: TRBJ1-1; D gene: TRBD1; V gene: TRBV27; CDR3 length: 11; clone size: .; CDR3 DNA: TGTGCCAGCAGTGGACAGGTTGAGGCTTTCTTT; CDR3 protein: CASSGQVEAFF
J gene: TRBJ2-7; D gene: .; V gene: TRBV7-9; CDR3 length: 13; clone size: .; CDR3 DNA: TGTGCCAGCAGCTTATTAGGGGGAGACGAGCAGTACTTC; CDR3 protein: CASSLLGGDEQYF
J gene: TRBJ1-1; D gene: .; V gene: TRBV6-5; CDR3 length: 13; clone size: few; CDR3 DNA: TGTGCCAGCAGCAAGACAGTGAACACTGAAGCTTTCTTT; CDR3 protein: CASSKTVNTEAFF
J gene: TRBJ1-1; D gene: TRBD1; V gene: TRBV5-6; CDR3 length: 14; clone size: few; CDR3 DNA: TGTGCCAGCAGCCCGACAGGGGAGAGCACTGAAGCTTTCTTT; CDR3 protein: CASSPTGESTEAFF
J gene: TRBJ2-2; D gene: .; V gene: TRBV7-3; CDR3 length: 13; clone size: .; CDR3 DNA: TGTGCCAGCAGCTTATCCGGTGGCGGGGAGCTGTTTTTT; CDR3 protein: CASSLSGGGELFF
J gene: TRBJ2-1; D gene: .; V gene: TRBV9; CDR3 length: 17; clone size: .; CDR3 DNA: TGTGCCAGCAGCGTAGCTCGGGCTGGGGCGTCTAGAGATGAGCAGTTCTTC; CDR3 protein: CASSVARAGASRDEQFF